In this sample, the clone carrying this TCR beta chain turned up many times. Its target is unknown. This specimen belongs to a study of T-cell reconstitution after alpha-beta-depleted transplantation in children. The CDR3 consists of 15 residues. In germline, CDR1 is SQVTM, CDR2 ANQGSEA. Between the trimmed V and J ends, which lost 1 base and 7 bases, there was a span of 16 bases. Overall study results and limits: Surviving recipient T cells and intrathymic progenitors accounted for some patients' high TCRbeta diversity at day 60. About two months after transplant, alpha-beta T cells reportedly came from several hundred expanded graft clones.

Unique molecular identifiers tagged the TCRbeta library. TCRdb ran MiXCR on the PCR reads and lists one entry per CDR3 protein. The sample has some 220,000 distinct CDR3 sequences; approximately 11% are singletons. The sequencing used PBMCs, collected before TCRalphabeta/CD19-depleted stem cell transplant. The chain joins TRBV29-1 to TRBJ2-2, with D perhaps given as TRBD1 or TRBD2 (6 bases each). The sequence was obtained from a child less than two years old with acute myeloid leukemia, due to receive a stem cell transplant. The CDR3 bases are TGCAGCGTTGAAGGCCTACAGGGACTCGACGGGGAGCTGTTTTTT. It translates to CSVEGLQGLDGELFF.